Sequencing of this TCR beta chain was carried out in a study of Ad26.COV2.S vaccination and SARS-CoV-2 variants. As for the study in general: Into the muscle, Ad26.COV2.S was dosed once or twice, 56 days apart. Study findings and constraints: Breadth of non-spike TCRs did not differ between vaccinees and placebo recipients.

The protocol was immunoSEQ multiplex PCR, while the TCRdb copy is restricted to in-frame clones and leaves out a portion. This sample has hundreds of thousands of clones, with more than 75% found just once. Comments on this clone: Its antigen is as yet unknown.

Treatment here: 15 to 20 received Ad26.COV2.S at low or high dose, single or two shots; 5 received placebo; per-sample allocation not given. The study sampled participants on day 63 after the first vaccine or placebo injection. The germline V and J ends were trimmed by 1 base and 0 bases, with 12 bases remaining between them. The CDR3 is 16 residues long. CDR1 is SNHLY, CDR2 FYNNEI, per germline. The receptor was derived from a person aged 18-65 years who received the Ad26.COV2.S COVID-19 vaccine or a placebo. Sequenced here: peripheral blood, sampled in a trial of Ad26.COV2.S vaccine versus placebo. The rearrangement links TRBV2 to TRBJ2-5; D gene ambiguous. CDR3 region: CASSEGGVIYQETQYF. As DNA, the CDR3 is TGTGCCAGCAGTGAAGGTGGGGTTATTTACCAAGAGACCCAGTACTTC.